The 17 T cell receptor beta chains reported below all come from one sample, sequenced in a study of T cell responses to AZD1222 COVID-19 vaccine. TCRdb's table, derived via immunoSEQ multiplex PCR, lists solely in-frame clones and lacks some. The sample lists about 130,000 clones; over 80% were seen once. This sample comprised peripheral blood, obtained on day 0 of AZD1222 vaccination. These receptor sequences come from an adult in good health.

This rearrangement joins TRBV18 to TRBJ1-1; 7 nucleotides line up with TRBD1. The length of the CDR3 is 13 residues. V was pared by 5 bases and J by 1 base, with 1 base of the junction left unmatched. Per germline, CDR1 KGHSH and CDR2 LQKENI. CDR3 DNA sequence: TGTGCCAGCTCAGGACAGGAGAACACTGAAGCTTTCTTT. Protein: CASSGQENTEAFF.

The chain joins TRBV5-1 to TRBJ1-1; D perhaps matches TRBD1 (5 bases). V lost 3 bases and J 4 bases, leaving 13 bases between the germline ends. This CDR3 is built from 14 residues. Per germline, CDR1 SGHRS and CDR2 YFSETQ. For the CDR3, the DNA is TGCGCCAGCAGCTCATCCCAGGGTGGCACTGAAGCTTTCTTT. It specifies CASSSSQGGTEAFF.

This chain links TRBV5-1 with TRBJ2-1, with D perhaps given as TRBD1 or TRBD2 (5 bases each). The V end was cut by 4 bases, the J end by 9 bases, with 8 bases between. CDR1 and CDR2 (germline): SGHRS, YFSETQ. The CDR3 length is 11 residues. CDR3 sequence reads: CASSPGSEQFF. In nucleotides, the CDR3 is TGCGCCAGCAGCCCAGGGAGTGAGCAGTTCTTC.

This chain links TRBV7-3 with TRBJ2-2, with 10 positions matching TRBD1. Germline CDR1 SGHTA, CDR2 FQGTGA. The CDR3 spans 18 residues. J lost 5 bases, V lost 5 bases, and 14 bases had no gene match. The CDR3 sequence is CASSLHSSGTGDTGELFF. CDR3 nucleotide sequence: TGTGCCAGCAGCCTCCACTCATCCGGGACAGGGGATACCGGGGAGCTGTTTTTT. The variable domain in full, with the rest retrieved from reference TRBV7-3 and TRBJ2-2, is GAGVSQTPSNKVTEKGKYVELRCDPISGHTALYWYRQSLGQGPEFLIYFQGTGAADDSGLPNDRFFAVRPEGSVSTLKIQRTERGDSAVYLCASSLHSSGTGDTGELFFGEGSRLTVL.

This clone was seen only once. In DNA, the CDR3 is TGTGCCAGCAGTTACCTATTGACAGCTTACTATGGCTACACCTTC. Its protein product is CASSYLLTAYYGYTF. The chain couples TRBV6-2 or TRBV6-3 to TRBJ1-2; D perhaps matches TRBD1 (5 bases). CDR1 and CDR2 (germline): MNHEY, SVGEGT. Trimming took off 2 bases at V and 3 bases at J, with 13 bases between the two ends. There are 15 residues in the CDR3.

This rearrangement joins TRBV4-1 to TRBJ1-4; no definite D call. The germline gives CDR1 MGHRA, CDR2 YSYEKL. V lost 2 bases, J lost 0 bases, and 13 bases lay in between. This CDR3 spans 17 amino acids. The CDR3 DNA is TGCGCCAGCAGCCAACAGCGACACGATACAACTAATGAAAAACTGTTTTTT. Translating gives CASSQQRHDTTNEKLFF.

This chain links TRBV28 with TRBJ1-5; no clear D gene. Germline loops: CDR1 MDHEN, CDR2 SYDVKM. Trimming pared 3 bases from V and 0 bases from J, leaving 9 bases between. This CDR3 region has 15 residues. Here the CDR3 DNA reads TGTGCCAGCAGTTTGGGAGGGTATAGCAATCAGCCCCAGCATTTT. Protein sequence: CASSLGGYSNQPQHF.

This clone was observed once. V usage is TRBV27 and J usage is TRBJ1-6; 10 bases match TRBD1. Unmatched junction bases numbered 3, after V lost 3 bases and J lost 10 bases. CDR1 MNHEY and CDR2 SMNVEV come from the germline V gene (reference sequence). The CDR3 contains 14 residues. The CDR3 region is CASSFWDRGSPLHF. Written as DNA, the CDR3 is TGTGCCAGCAGTTTTTGGGACAGGGGCTCACCCCTCCACTTT.

Concerning this clone itself: In the same sample, other DNA sequences code for this CDR3. The V gene is TRBV18, the J gene TRBJ1-5; 7 nucleotides match TRBD1. The CDR3 totals 13 residues. Germline CDR1 and CDR2: KGHSH and LQKENI. Trimming cost V 3 bases and J 4 bases; bases outside gene matches: 0. In DNA, the CDR3 is TGTGCCAGCTCACCGACAGGGAATCAGCCCCAGCATTTT. Translated, it gives CASSPTGNQPQHF.

This clone came up once. V is TRBV7-2 and J is TRBJ2-1; D is possibly TRBD1 (7 bases). The V end lost 5 bases, the J end lost 12 bases, and 23 bases lay between the germline ends. Germline loops: CDR1 SGHTA, CDR2 FQGNSA. This CDR3 is built from 15 residues. CDR3 sequence: CASSPAGQTIQVQFF. Written as DNA, the CDR3 is TGTGCCAGCAGCCCCGCGGGACAGACCATTCAAGTGCAGTTCTTC.

The chain has TRBV5-1 and TRBJ2-1; perhaps TRBD2 as D (6 bases). The V gene's germline CDR1 is SGHRS and CDR2 YFSETQ. The CDR3 extends over 15 amino acids. Trimming took off 0 bases at V and 1 base at J, with 8 bases between the two ends. The CDR3 protein is CASSLEGTSYNEQFF. Here the CDR3 DNA reads TGCGCCAGCAGCTTGGAAGGGACTTCCTACAATGAGCAGTTCTTC.

This sequence joins TRBV5-1 and TRBJ1-2; D is perhaps TRBD1 (5 bases). This CDR3 region has 12 residues. The germline CDR1 and CDR2 sequences are SGHRS and YFSETQ. Between the trimmed V and J ends, which lost 7 bases and 3 bases, there was a span of 10 bases. In DNA, the CDR3 is TGCGCCAGCTCCCAGGGTTACTATGGCTACACCTTC. Protein: CASSQGYYGYTF.

This CDR3 is CAWSVEGEKLFF. The CDR3 DNA is TGTGCCTGGAGTGTAGAGGGGGAAAAACTGTTTTTT. The chain carries TRBV30 and TRBJ1-4, with TRBD1 as a possible D gene (5 bases). CDR1 is GTSNPN, CDR2 SVGIG, per germline (reference sequence). The CDR3 extends over 12 amino acids. V gave up 0 bases and J gave up 8 bases, with 7 bases separating them.

The V gene is TRBV14, the J gene TRBJ1-1; 8 nucleotides match TRBD1. The V gene end was trimmed by 1 base and the J gene end by 4 bases; junction bases not matched to a gene: 5. Germline-derived CDR1 and CDR2 are SGHDN and FVKESK. The CDR3 sequence is 15 residues long. The CDR3 loop is CASSQGTGWATEAFF. As DNA, the CDR3 is TGTGCCAGCAGCCAAGGGACAGGGTGGGCCACTGAAGCTTTCTTT.

This clone was counted a few times. V is TRBV7-8 and J is TRBJ1-3; 9 nucleotides align to TRBD1. Per germline, CDR1 SGHVS and CDR2 FQNEAQ. Losses at the gene ends were 2 bases for V and 3 bases for J; bases not matched to a gene: 8. The CDR3 runs 17 residues. The CDR3 loop reads CASSLRPQGAVGNTIYF. In nucleotides, the CDR3 is TGTGCCAGCAGCTTAAGACCACAGGGGGCTGTTGGAAACACCATATATTTT.

The DNA of the CDR3 is TGTGCCAGCAGTTATGGGGGGGGCTTTGGTGAAAAACTGTTTTTT. Translating gives CASSYGGGFGEKLFF. V and J are TRBV6-5 and TRBJ1-4, with D possibly matching TRBD1 (6 bases). The V end lost 3 bases, the J end lost 7 bases, and 15 bases lay between the germline ends. The CDR3 sequence is 15 residues long. Germline CDR1 and CDR2: MNHEY and SVGAGI.

The chain is built from TRBV7-9 and TRBJ1-2; D gene unclear. The germline gives CDR1 SEHNR, CDR2 FQNEAQ (reference sequence). Trimming stripped 3 bases from V and 2 bases from J, with 7 bases between. The CDR3 spans 13 residues. The CDR3: CASSLRENYGYTF. The CDR3 DNA reads TGTGCCAGCAGCTTGCGGGAGAACTATGGCTACACCTTC. Variable domain in full (rest from reference TRBV7-9 and TRBJ1-2): DTGVSQNPRHKITKRGQNVTFRCDPISEHNRLYWYRQTLGQGPEFLTYFQNEAQLEKSRLLSDRFSAERPKGSFSTLEIQRTEQGDSAMYLCASSLRENYGYTFGSGTRLTVV.